This T cell receptor (beta chain) was captured in a study of technical replicates of blood from a handful of donors (dated by TCRdb to about 2017). As to this clone: The clone's antigen remains unknown. Base qualities are not recorded, but no much larger clone differs from it by a single base.

Library generation was performed with the immunoSEQ multiplex PCR assay. Imported from immuneACCESS, the table was reduced by TCRdb to in-frame sequences with V and J called. These copies leave out some clones; in studies compared against another copy, an unresolved V gene accounts for under half, and the cause of the remainder is not known. The sample table shows some 78,000 clones, and 90% to 95% are seen once. In total, the top ten clones hold about 0.37% of the sample. CDR1 and CDR2 are read off the germline V gene (reference sequence) as LNHDA and SQIVND. Trimming at the junction amounts to 5 bases on V and 6 bases on J, and the germline ends lie 14 bases apart. Measured from the cysteine to the phenylalanine, the CDR3 is 14 residues long. Of all the DNA, just the CDR3 is kept, 42 bases in frame from base 1.

This sequence was found in a human donor in good health. The chain is made from TRBV19 and TRBJ1-5, with TRBD1 perhaps the D gene, on 5 matching bases. The sequenced sample was T cells isolated from PBMCs. The encoded CDR3 is CASSEGLNIQPQHF. The DNA sequence follows: TGTGCCAGTAGTGAGGGACTTAATATTCAGCCCCAGCATTTT.